This TCR beta chain derives from a study of cytomegalovirus exposure and HLA in healthy donors. Background on the study: Earlier sequencing of about 179 million T cells yielded roughly 120 million unique TCR beta sequences.

About this clone: Its target is not known. Other DNA sequences from this sample encode an identical CDR3 as well.

PCR used 60 Vbeta primers and 13 Jbeta primers. Sequenced by immunoSEQ multiplex PCR; TCRdb stores in-frame clones only, minus some. The table records fewer than 200,000 clones, roughly 82% of them present only once. Germline V CDR1 and CDR2: MDHEN, SYDVKM. The CDR3 consists of 14 residues. V lost 6 bases to trimming and J lost 6 bases; unmatched junction nucleotides: 5. Findings of the study overall: Researchers reported from a later analysis that most CMV-associated TCR beta chains appeared HLA-restricted. The study labeled 164 TCR beta chains cytomegalovirus-associated.

This clonotype originated in a woman aged 50 to 65 in good health and CMV-seronegative. The rearrangement links TRBV28 to TRBJ2-1, with 10 bases aligning to TRBD2. The sequencing input was PBMCs. Here the CDR3 reads CASSLAGASNEQFF. CDR3 DNA: TGTGCCAGCAGCCTAGCGGGAGCAAGCAATGAGCAGTTCTTC.